This TCR beta chain was recovered during a study of blood T cell repertoires in COVID-19. All enrollees were roughly 18 to 100 years old and from approximately 25 US areas. Per the germline V gene, CDR1 is MNHNY and CDR2 is SVGAGI (reference sequence). Trimming pared 5 bases from V and 7 bases from J, leaving 12 bases between. The CDR3 runs 13 residues. In the source study's methods: Estimated nucleated cell counts came from reference gene primer amplification. The table came from immunoSEQ multiplex PCR; TCRdb's copy has only in-frame clones and leaves some out. V and J calls and clone size come straight from that table; D and trimming were deduced from the DNA. The sample shows around 450,000 clones, about 92% of them seen only once.

The TCR was taken from a man between 18 and 35 years old who had recovered from COVID-19. Material: PBMCs or T cells enriched from blood (not recorded which). The genes are TRBV6-6 and TRBJ2-1; D gene unclear. Written as DNA, the CDR3 is TGTGCCAGCAGTCCAAGCTCGGGTAATGAGCAGTTCTTC. It translates to CASSPSSGNEQFF.